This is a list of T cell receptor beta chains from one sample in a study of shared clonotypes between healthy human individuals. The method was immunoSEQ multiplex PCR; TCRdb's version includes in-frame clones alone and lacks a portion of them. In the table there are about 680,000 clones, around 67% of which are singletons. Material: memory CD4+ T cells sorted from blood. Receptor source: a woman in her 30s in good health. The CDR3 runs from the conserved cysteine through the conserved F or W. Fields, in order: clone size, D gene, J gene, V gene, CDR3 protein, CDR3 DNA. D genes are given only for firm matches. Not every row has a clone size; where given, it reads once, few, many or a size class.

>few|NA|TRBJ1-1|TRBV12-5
CASGEGEGEAFF
TGTGCTAGTGGGGAGGGAGAGGGTGAAGCTTTCTTT
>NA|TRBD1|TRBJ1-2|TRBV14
CASSHRTGVGGGYTF
TGTGCCAGCAGCCACAGGACAGGAGTTGGGGGTGGCTACACCTTC
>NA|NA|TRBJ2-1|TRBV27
CASIPLNRSPNEQFF
TGTGCCAGCATTCCGCTGAATCGTTCCCCCAATGAGCAGTTCTTC
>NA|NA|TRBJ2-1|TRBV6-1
CASSRINEQFF
TGTGCCAGCAGCCGAATAAATGAGCAGTTCTTC
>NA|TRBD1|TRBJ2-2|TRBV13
CASSPRGTANGELFF
TGTGCCAGCAGCCCGCGTGGGACAGCAAACGGGGAGCTGTTTTTT
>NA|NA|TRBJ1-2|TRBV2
CASSVEGSGGYTF
TGTGCCAGCAGTGTTGAGGGTTCGGGTGGCTACACCTTC
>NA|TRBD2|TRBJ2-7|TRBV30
CACRTSGFSYEQYF
TGTGCCTGCCGGACTAGCGGTTTCTCCTACGAGCAGTACTTC
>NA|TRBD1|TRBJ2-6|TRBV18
CASSPGQGYSGANVLTF
TGTGCCAGCTCACCGGGACAGGGCTACTCTGGGGCCAACGTCCTGACTTTC
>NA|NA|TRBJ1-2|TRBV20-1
CSASRAPNTF
TGCAGTGCTAGCCGAGCCCCGAACACCTTC
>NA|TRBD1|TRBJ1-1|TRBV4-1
CASSRERDRDSGTEAFF
TGCGCCAGCAGCCGGGAACGGGACAGGGATTCGGGCACTGAAGCTTTCTTT
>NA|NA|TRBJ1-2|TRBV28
CAVATVPYGYTF
TGTGCGGTCGCTACAGTTCCCTATGGCTACACCTTC
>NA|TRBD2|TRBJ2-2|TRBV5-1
CASSGTSGSAGELFF
TGCGCCAGCAGCGGCACGAGCGGGAGTGCCGGGGAGCTGTTTTTT
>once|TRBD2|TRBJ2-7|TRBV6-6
CASSDPRTSYEQYF
TGTGCCAGCAGTGACCCCCGGACTAGCTACGAGCAGTACTTC
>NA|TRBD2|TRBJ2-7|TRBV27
CASREPVAGTYEQYF
TGTGCCAGCAGGGAACCGGTAGCGGGGACCTACGAGCAGTACTTC
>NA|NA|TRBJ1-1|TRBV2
CASRDTGRLNTEAFF
TGTGCCAGCAGGGATACCGGACGGTTGAACACTGAAGCTTTCTTT
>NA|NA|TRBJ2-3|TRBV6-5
CASTSFARGTDTQYF
TGTGCCAGCACCTCATTCGCCCGCGGCACAGATACGCAGTATTTT
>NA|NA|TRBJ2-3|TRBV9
CASSALVDTQYF
TGTGCCAGCAGCGCCCTAGTAGATACGCAGTATTTT
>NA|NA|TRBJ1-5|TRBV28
CASRRGSSQPQHF
TGTGCCAGCCGTAGGGGGTCTAGTCAGCCCCAGCATTTT
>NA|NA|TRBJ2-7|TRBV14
CASSQGSLAGPRGEQYF
TGTGCCAGCAGCCAAGGGAGTCTGGCGGGACCTCGTGGCGAGCAGTACTTC
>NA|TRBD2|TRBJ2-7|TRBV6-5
CASSYSGVAGEEQYF
TGTGCCAGCAGTTACTCGGGGGTAGCGGGAGAAGAGCAGTACTTC
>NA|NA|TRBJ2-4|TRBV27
CASNKQGSGIQYF
TGTGCCAGCAACAAACAGGGATCAGGCATTCAGTACTTC
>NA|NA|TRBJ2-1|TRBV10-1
CASSEAGRNEQFF
TGCGCCAGCAGTGAGGCTGGGCGGAATGAGCAGTTCTTC
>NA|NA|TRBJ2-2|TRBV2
CASTERAAGELFF
TGTGCCAGCACCGAAAGGGCAGCGGGGGAGCTGTTTTTT
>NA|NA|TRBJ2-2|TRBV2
CASKGTLNTGELFF
TGTGCCAGCAAGGGGACATTGAACACCGGGGAGCTGTTTTTT
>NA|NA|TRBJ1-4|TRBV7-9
CASSLSAEKLFF
TGTGCCAGCAGCTTATCTGCCGAAAAACTGTTTTTT
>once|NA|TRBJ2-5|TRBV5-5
CASSFGSVGAETQYF
TGTGCCAGCAGCTTCGGGAGTGTCGGGGCAGAGACCCAGTACTTC
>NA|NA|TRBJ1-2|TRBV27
CASSRKGTPSGYGYTF
TGTGCCAGCAGTCGCAAGGGGACTCCCTCCGGCTATGGCTACACCTTC
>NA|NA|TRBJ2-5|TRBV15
CATSTVGQGWQETQYF
TGTGCCACCAGCACCGTAGGGCAGGGTTGGCAAGAGACCCAGTACTTC
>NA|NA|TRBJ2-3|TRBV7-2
CASSLGGRESTDTQYF
TGTGCCAGCAGCTTAGGGGGTCGGGAATCCACAGATACGCAGTATTTT
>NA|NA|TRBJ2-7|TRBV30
CAWSVEQTYEQYF
TGTGCCTGGAGTGTCGAGCAGACCTACGAGCAGTACTTC
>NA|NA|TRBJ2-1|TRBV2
CASRPDLLLYNEQFF
TGTGCCAGCAGGCCGGACCTCCTCCTATACAATGAGCAGTTCTTC
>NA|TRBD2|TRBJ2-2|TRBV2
CASRTLSGRPRTGELFF
TGTGCCAGCAGGACCCTCAGCGGGAGGCCCCGAACTGGGGAGCTGTTTTTT
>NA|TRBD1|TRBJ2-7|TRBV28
CASSLPGQGLYEQYF
TGTGCCAGCAGTTTACCGGGACAGGGCCTCTACGAGCAGTACTTC
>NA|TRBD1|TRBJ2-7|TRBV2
CASGPPTGSLSEQYF
TGTGCCAGCGGACCCCCGACAGGGTCCCTTTCGGAGCAGTACTTC
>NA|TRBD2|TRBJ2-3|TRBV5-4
CATRGGGRDTQYF
TGTGCCACTCGGGGGGGCGGTAGAGATACGCAGTATTTT
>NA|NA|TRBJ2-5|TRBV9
CASSPGSRDFQETQYF
TGTGCCAGCAGCCCCGGGTCCCGGGACTTCCAAGAGACCCAGTACTTC
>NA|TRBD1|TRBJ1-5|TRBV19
CASRRTGDNQPQHF
TGTGCCAGTAGGAGAACAGGGGACAATCAGCCCCAGCATTTT
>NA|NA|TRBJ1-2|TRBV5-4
CASSPTLGANYGYTF
TGTGCCAGCAGCCCCACGTTGGGAGCTAACTATGGCTACACCTTC
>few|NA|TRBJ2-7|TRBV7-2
CASSLYPYEQYF
TGTGCCAGCAGCTTGTACCCCTACGAGCAGTACTTC
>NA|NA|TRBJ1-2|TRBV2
CASSEDVDHGYTF
TGTGCCAGCAGTGAGGACGTTGACCATGGCTACACCTTC
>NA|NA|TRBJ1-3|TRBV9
CASSVQGTGNTIYF
TGTGCCAGCAGCGTCCAGGGGACTGGAAACACCATATATTTT
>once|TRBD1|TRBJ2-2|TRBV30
CAWKVPGQLNTGELFF
TGTGCCTGGAAGGTCCCGGGACAGCTTAACACCGGGGAGCTGTTTTTT
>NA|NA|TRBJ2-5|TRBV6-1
CASSIDRQETQYF
TGTGCCAGCAGTATCGACAGGCAAGAGACCCAGTACTTC
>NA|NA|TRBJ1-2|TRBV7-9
CASSSLRTVEYGYTF
TGTGCCAGCAGCTCCCTCCGGACAGTGGAGTATGGCTACACCTTC
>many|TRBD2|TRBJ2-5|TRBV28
CASSEAGLAGGRETQYF
TGTGCCAGCAGTGAGGCGGGCCTGGCGGGAGGAAGAGAGACCCAGTACTTC
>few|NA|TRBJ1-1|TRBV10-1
CASSESGLLQKANTEAFF
TGCGCCAGCAGTGAGTCGGGGCTATTACAGAAGGCCAACACTGAAGCTTTCTTT
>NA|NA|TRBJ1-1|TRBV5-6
CASKRSGERTEAFF
TGTGCCAGCAAAAGGTCAGGGGAACGCACTGAAGCTTTCTTT
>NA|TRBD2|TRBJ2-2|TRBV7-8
CASSSGLAGSGELFF
TGTGCCAGCAGCTCGGGACTAGCGGGGTCCGGGGAGCTGTTTTTT
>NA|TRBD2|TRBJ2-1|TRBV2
CASSALAGVPVEQFF
TGTGCCAGCAGTGCCTTAGCGGGAGTTCCGGTTGAGCAGTTCTTC
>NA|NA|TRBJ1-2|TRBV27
CASSFRGNGGYGYTF
TGTGCCAGCAGTTTTAGAGGGAACGGAGGCTATGGCTACACCTTC
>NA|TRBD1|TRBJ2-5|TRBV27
CASSPYDRGETQYF
TGTGCCAGCAGTCCCTACGACAGGGGAGAGACCCAGTACTTC
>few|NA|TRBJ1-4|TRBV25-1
CASSEDEKLFF
TGTGCCAGCAGTGAGGACGAAAAACTGTTTTTT
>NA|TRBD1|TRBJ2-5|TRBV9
CASSVASRGQDEETQYF
TGTGCCAGCAGCGTAGCTTCCAGGGGGCAGGATGAGGAGACCCAGTACTTC